These 24 T cell receptor beta chains were all obtained from the same sample, sequenced in a study of cytomegalovirus exposure and HLA in healthy donors. Primers included in the PCR were 60 Vbeta and 13 Jbeta primers. This table comes from immunoSEQ multiplex PCR, and its TCRdb copy is limited to in-frame clones, with some not included. This sample has tens of thousands of clones, with 66% found just once. The sequencing input was PBMCs. The receptors shown here come from a man between 40 and 49 years old in good health and CMV-seropositive.

This clone was detected only a few times. The chain carries TRBV29-1 and TRBJ1-2; possibly TRBD1 for D (5 bases). The CDR3 totals 13 residues. From germline, CDR1 is SQVTM and CDR2 ANQGSEA. Trimming cost V 7 bases and J 8 bases, with 20 bases left between them. This chain's CDR3 is CSAYKGGVGGYTF. The CDR3 coding sequence is TGCAGCGCATATAAGGGAGGGGTGGGAGGCTACACCTTC.

The V call is TRBV19, the J call TRBJ2-2; the match to TRBD1 covers 7 bases. The CDR3 has 14 amino acids. The V gene's germline CDR1 is LNHDA and CDR2 SQIVND (reference sequence). Trimming removed 7 bases from V and 1 base from J; junction bases left unmatched: 3. The CDR3 is CASKGDRNTGELFF. In nucleotides, the CDR3 is TGTGCCAGTAAGGGGGACAGGAACACCGGGGAGCTGTTTTTT.

This clone appeared a few times. The chain links TRBV6-5 to TRBJ2-5, with 9 bases identical to TRBD2. Germline V gene sequence: CDR1 MNHEY, CDR2 SVGAGI. The CDR3 is made up of 15 amino acids. V gave up 3 bases and J gave up 5 bases; unmatched junction bases: 7. CDR3 sequence: CASSYLAGGRETQYF. CDR3 DNA: TGTGCCAGCAGTTATTTGGCGGGGGGGCGGGAGACCCAGTACTTC.

This clone was counted only a few times. The chain has TRBV5-1 and TRBJ1-1; TRBD1 matches at 9 bases. V lost 4 bases, J lost 4 bases, and 11 bases stayed unmatched. The length of the CDR3 is 16 residues. Germline V gives CDR1 SGHRS, CDR2 YFSETQ. CDR3 loop: CASSPLQGAVGTEAFF. CDR3 coding DNA: TGCGCCAGCAGCCCGTTACAGGGGGCGGTGGGCACTGAAGCTTTCTTT.

The J gene is TRBJ1-6, the V gene TRBV6-4; 7 bases match TRBD1. J gave up 14 bases and V 2 bases, and 15 bases lay outside the gene matches. CDR1 MRHNA and CDR2 SNTAGT come from the germline V gene. The CDR3 sequence is 16 residues long. CDR3: CASSDTRRDRGFTLHF. DNA of the CDR3: TGTGCCAGCAGTGACACCCGACGGGACAGAGGATTCACCCTCCACTTT.

The J gene is TRBJ2-3, the V gene TRBV19; maybe TRBD2 (5 bases). Deletions cut 3 bases from V and 0 bases from J, with 10 bases between. CDR3 length: 15 residues. Germline lookup yields CDR1 LNHDA and CDR2 SQIVND (reference sequence). The CDR3 sequence is CASSITGVSTDTQYF. The CDR3 DNA is TGTGCCAGTAGTATCACCGGGGTGAGCACAGATACGCAGTATTTT.

The chain uses TRBV9 and TRBJ2-3; TRBD2 agrees at 11 bases. Germline CDR1 SGDLS, CDR2 YYNGEE. The V and J ends lost 0 bases and 4 bases, in that order; junction bases with no gene match: 4. This CDR3 region has 16 residues. CDR3: CASSVGSSGGADTQYF. CDR3 bases: TGTGCCAGCAGCGTAGGAAGTAGCGGGGGGGCAGATACGCAGTATTTT. The variable domain in full, with the rest retrieved from reference TRBV9 and TRBJ2-3, is DSGVTQTPKHLITATGQRVTLRCSPRSGDLSVYWYQQSLDQGLQFLIQYYNGEERAKGNILERFSAQQFPDLHSELNLSSLELGDSALYFCASSVGSSGGADTQYFGPGTRLTVL.

In this sample, this clone turned up a few times. This sequence joins TRBV30 and TRBJ1-2; TRBD1 is a possible D gene (5 bases). The germline V and J ends were trimmed by 2 bases and 3 bases, with 13 bases remaining between them. CDR3 length: 14 amino acids. Germline CDR1 and CDR2: GTSNPN and SVGIG (reference sequence). CDR3 bases: TGTGCCTGGAGTCCCCCAGGAGGGGACTATGGCTACACCTTC. Residues: CAWSPPGGDYGYTF.

J is TRBJ2-5 and V is TRBV2; 9 nucleotides agree with TRBD1. The V and J ends lost 8 bases and 6 bases, in that order; junction bases with no gene match: 13. From germline, CDR1 is SNHLY and CDR2 FYNNEI. CDR3 length equals 15 residues. The CDR3 DNA reads as TGTGCCAGCTACAAGCCGGGACAGGGCTTACAGACCCAGTACTTC. Amino acids: CASYKPGQGLQTQYF.

The genes are TRBV25-1 and TRBJ2-7; TRBD1 agrees at 11 bases. CDR1 and CDR2 from the germline V gene are MGHDK and SYGVNS. CDR3 length equals 14 residues. Trimming cost V 0 bases and J 6 bases; bases outside gene matches: 1. CDR3 sequence (DNA): TGTGCCAGCAGTGAATATGGGACAGGGGGCGAGCAGTACTTC. The encoded protein is CASSEYGTGGEQYF.

The rearrangement uses TRBV19 and TRBJ1-2; possible D gene TRBD1, 5 bases. The V gene's germline CDR1 is LNHDA and CDR2 SQIVND (reference sequence). CDR3 size: 15 residues. V was trimmed by 2 bases and J by 2 bases, leaving 12 bases between them. The CDR3 coding sequence is TGTGCCAGTAGTATACAACAGGAGGGGAACTATGGCTACACCTTC. Its translation: CASSIQQEGNYGYTF. Variable domain in full (rest from reference TRBV19 and TRBJ1-2): DGGITQSPKYLFRKEGQNVTLSCEQNLNHDAMYWYRQDPGQGLRLIYYSQIVNDFQKGDIAEGYSVSREKKESFPLTVTSAQKNPTAFYLCASSIQQEGNYGYTFGSGTRLTVV.

Remarks on this clone: A read error may produce the germline difference seen at one junction end. The gene calls are TRBV6-5 and TRBJ2-5, with TRBD1 as a possible D gene (6 bases). There are 13 residues in the CDR3. Germline V gene data show CDR1 as MNHEY and CDR2 as SVGAGI. The CDR3 DNA sequence: TGTGCCAGCAGTTTTCAGGGGCAAGAGACCCGGTACTTC. Encoded protein: CASSFQGQETRYF.

A few counts support this clone. The V and J genes are TRBV4-1 and TRBJ2-7; TRBD2 might be the D (5 bases). Looked up from germline, CDR1 is MGHRA and CDR2 is YSYEKL. Trimming took 1 base from V and 4 from J, leaving 17 bases between them. There are 16 residues in the CDR3. CDR3 loop: CASSQAVESGDYEQYF. The CDR3 DNA reads as TGCGCCAGCAGCCAAGCGGTGGAGTCCGGGGATTACGAGCAGTACTTC.

This clone was recorded once. The chain uses TRBV7-6 and TRBJ2-6; 8 nucleotides line up with TRBD1. The CDR3 totals 14 residues. Germline V lookup: CDR1 SGHVS, CDR2 FNYEAQ. J lost 2 bases, V lost 8 bases, and 2 bases had no gene match. Here the CDR3 DNA reads TGTGCCAGCGGGACAGGAACTGGGGCCAACGTCCTGACTTTC. This gives the protein CASGTGTGANVLTF.

CDR3 protein: CASSSGGKSTDTQYF. The CDR3 DNA sequence: TGTGCCAGCAGTAGCGGGGGAAAAAGCACAGATACGCAGTATTTT. V is TRBV6-1 and J is TRBJ2-3; TRBD2 matches 8 bases. J gave up 0 bases and V 5 bases, and 4 bases lay outside the gene matches. Germline V gene data show CDR1 as MNHNS and CDR2 as SASEGT. This CDR3 is 15 amino acids long.

By sample fraction, this clone is medium-sized. The chain recombines TRBV19 with TRBJ1-1; D might be TRBD1 (5 bases). The CDR3 loop spans 15 amino acids. Trimming pared 3 bases from V and 7 bases from J, leaving 18 bases between. CDR1 LNHDA and CDR2 SQIVND come from the germline V gene (reference sequence). CDR3 loop: CASSIGAGAGREAFF. The CDR3 bases are TGTGCCAGTAGTATCGGAGCTGGGGCAGGGCGTGAAGCTTTCTTT.

In this sample, this clone turned up a few times. The chain links TRBV6-1 to TRBJ1-6, with D hard to call. The CDR3 extends over 12 amino acids. The germline V gene has CDR1 MNHNS and CDR2 SASEGT. Trimming left V 2 bases short and J 9 bases short, with 5 bases between. CDR3 loop: CASSEFVSPLHF. CDR3 sequence (DNA): TGTGCCAGCAGTGAATTCGTTTCACCCCTCCACTTT.

The J gene is TRBJ1-5, the V gene TRBV15; D perhaps matches TRBD1 (6 bases). V shed 0 bases and J shed 6 bases, with 15 bases lying between them. CDR1 and CDR2 from the germline V gene are LNHNV and YYDKDF (reference sequence). This CDR3 contains 16 residues. DNA for the CDR3: TGTGCCACCAGCAGAGATGACGGGGGGCGGGGTCAGCCCCAGCATTTT. Translation gives CATSRDDGGRGQPQHF.

This clone was picked up a small number of times. The rearrangement joins TRBV7-2 to TRBJ1-2; perhaps TRBD1 as D (6 bases). Between the trimmed V and J ends, which lost 5 bases and 4 bases, there was a span of 14 bases. The germline gives CDR1 SGHTA, CDR2 FQGNSA. This CDR3 spans 14 amino acids. CDR3: CASSPNPQGYGYTF. For the CDR3, the DNA is TGTGCCAGCAGCCCGAATCCACAGGGCTATGGCTACACCTTC.

The rearrangement links TRBV9 to TRBJ2-5; D remains unclear. The tail of the sequence fits TRBJ2-7 better, so the J call may be wrong. CDR3 length: 14 amino acids. The germline gives CDR1 SGDLS, CDR2 YYNGEE. This CDR3 reads CASSVTSGDYEQYF. The CDR3 nucleotides read TGTGCCAGCAGCGTGACTTCGGGTGACTACGAGCAGTACTTC.

This chain connects TRBV15 to TRBJ2-3; the match to TRBD2 covers 7 bases. Germline V CDR1 and CDR2: LNHNV, YYDKDF (reference sequence). The CDR3 sequence is 16 residues long. With V trimmed by 0 bases and J by 1 base, 4 bases remained unmatched. The CDR3 spells CATSRDLSGGTDTQYF. The CDR3 coding sequence is TGTGCCACCAGCAGAGATCTAAGCGGGGGCACAGATACGCAGTATTTT. Looking up the rest from reference TRBV15 and TRBJ2-3 gives the full variable domain: DAMVIQNPRYQVTQFGKPVTLSCSQTLNHNVMYWYQQKSSQAPKLLFHYYDKDFNNEADTPDNFQSRRPNTSFCFLDIRSPGLGDTAMYLCATSRDLSGGTDTQYFGPGTRLTVL.

The sample holds one count of this clone. This rearrangement joins TRBV15 to TRBJ1-1; 7 positions match TRBD1. Germline trimming cut 5 bases from V and 0 bases from J; bases unmatched to any gene: 12. The germline gives CDR1 LNHNV, CDR2 YYDKDF (reference sequence). CDR3 size: 17 residues. The CDR3 coding sequence is TGTGCCACCAGCGCCTTTCGGACAGGCAATATGAACACTGAAGCTTTCTTT. The encoded protein is CATSAFRTGNMNTEAFF.

The chain links TRBV7-3 to TRBJ2-2; perhaps TRBD1 as D (5 bases). The CDR3 totals 14 residues. The germline gives CDR1 SGHTA, CDR2 FQGTGA. Trimming took 1 base from V and 5 from J, leaving 8 bases between them. Here the CDR3 reads CASSLMGQTGELFF. CDR3 coding DNA: TGTGCCAGCAGCTTAATGGGGCAAACCGGGGAGCTGTTTTTT.

The chain employs TRBV28 and TRBJ2-7; D may be TRBD2 (5 bases). This CDR3 contains 12 residues. From germline, CDR1 is MDHEN and CDR2 SYDVKM. V was cut by 10 bases and J by 7 bases, with 17 bases left in between. CDR3 nucleotide sequence: TGTGCCACCTCTTCCTCGAGGGAAGAGCAGTACTTC. It translates to CATSSSREEQYF.